These 20 T cell receptor beta chains were all obtained from the same sample, sequenced in a study of response to subunit inactivated influenza vaccine. Using its own MiXCR run on the RT-PCR reads, TCRdb lists one record per CDR3 protein. The table shows about 780,000 distinct CDR3 sequences, with around a sixth occurring only once. This specimen was PBMCs from blood, taken around 5 days after vaccination. These receptors were collected from a man in his fifties or sixties who received an inactivated influenza vaccine.

The chain joins TRBV5-1 to TRBJ2-7, with 11 bases that match TRBD2. The CDR3 length is 16 residues. The V segment lost 0 bases and the J segment 12 bases; nucleotides outside the gene matches: 14. In germline, CDR1 is SGHRS, CDR2 YFSETQ. CDR3 coding DNA: TGCGCCAGCAGCTTGGAACCGGGACTAGCGGTGGATTGGTGGTACTTC. Its translation is CASSLEPGLAVDWWYF.

This clonotype has just a few counts. The rearrangement uses TRBV6-2 or TRBV6-3 and TRBJ2-2; 8 nucleotides align to TRBD2. Unmatched junction bases numbered 11, after V lost 6 bases and J lost 5 bases. Germline CDR1 MNHEY, CDR2 SVGEGT. This CDR3 has 16 amino acids. The CDR3 sequence is CASRPYQSGGTGELFF. In nucleotides, the CDR3 is TGTGCCAGCAGACCCTACCAGAGCGGGGGTACCGGGGAGCTGTTTTTT.

The chain employs TRBV5-6 and TRBJ2-1, with D tentatively TRBD1 or TRBD2 (5 bases each). The V end lost 0 bases, the J end lost 6 bases, and 16 bases lay between the germline ends. The CDR3 contains 16 residues. Germline V gene data show CDR1 as SGHDT and CDR2 as YYEEEE. In DNA form, the CDR3 reads TGTGCCAGCAGCTTGGCACGGGACGTGGCTATCAATGAGCAGTTCTTC. Encoded protein: CASSLARDVAINEQFF.

This clonotype was counted only a few times. The rearrangement uses TRBV5-1 and TRBJ2-2, with D unclear. Trimming took 0 bases from V and 2 from J, leaving 8 bases between them. The germline V gene encodes CDR1 SGHRS and CDR2 YFSETQ. The length of the CDR3 is 15 residues. The CDR3 sequence: CASSLVGFNTGELFF. CDR3 coding DNA: TGCGCCAGCAGCTTGGTGGGCTTTAACACCGGGGAGCTGTTTTTT.

This clonotype was counted many times. This chain uses TRBV29-1 with TRBJ2-1; D is perhaps TRBD1 or TRBD2 (6 bases each). The CDR3 is made up of 15 amino acids. CDR1 and CDR2 from the germline V gene are SQVTM and ANQGSEA. With 6 bases removed from V and 0 bases from J, the gap between germline ends came to 15 bases. DNA of the CDR3: TGCAGCGTGGCCGGGGGCCGGAGCTCCTACAATGAGCAGTTCTTC. Its translation: CSVAGGRSSYNEQFF.

This clonotype occurred many times. This chain links TRBV5-1 with TRBJ1-1; 7 positions match TRBD1. Per germline, CDR1 SGHRS and CDR2 YFSETQ. V lost 4 bases to trimming and J lost 7 bases; unmatched junction nucleotides: 7. The CDR3 consists of 13 residues. CDR3 sequence (DNA): TGCGCCAGCAGCCAAGGGGGCGGAGGTGAAGCTTTCTTT. Translation gives CASSQGGGGEAFF.

This chain connects TRBV27 to TRBJ1-2; D remains unclear. V was shortened by 0 bases and J by 8 bases, with 10 bases between the two germline ends. The CDR3 sequence is 13 residues long. Germline-derived CDR1 and CDR2 are MNHEY and SMNVEV (reference sequence). In DNA, the CDR3 is TGTGCCAGCAGTTTATCAGGGAACCCGGGCTACACCTTC. Its protein is CASSLSGNPGYTF.

The chain has TRBV5-1 and TRBJ2-3; D may be TRBD2 (7 bases). In germline, CDR1 is SGHRS, CDR2 YFSETQ. V lost 4 bases to trimming and J lost 0 bases, with 18 bases between them. The CDR3 totals 17 residues. The CDR3 DNA reads as TGCGCCAGCAGCATACGTCCGGCGGGGGCCAGCACAGATACGCAGTATTTT. Translating gives CASSIRPAGASTDTQYF.

V usage is TRBV6-2 or TRBV6-3 and J usage is TRBJ1-1; D is unclear. V shed 6 bases and J shed 8 bases, with 13 bases lying between them. CDR1 MNHEY and CDR2 SVGEGT come from the germline V gene. CDR3 length: 12 amino acids. CDR3 bases: TGTGCCAGCAGGCACTCGGGGAAAGAAGCTTTCTTT. Its protein is CASRHSGKEAFF.

The J gene is TRBJ1-5, the V gene TRBV2; 8 bases align to TRBD1. Unmatched junction bases numbered 5, after V lost 5 bases and J lost 5 bases. The germline V gene has CDR1 SNHLY and CDR2 FYNNEI. This CDR3 is 14 amino acids long. CDR3 loop: CASSQDRVYQPQHF. Here the CDR3 DNA reads TGTGCCAGCAGTCAGGACAGGGTTTATCAGCCCCAGCATTTT.

This clonotype has only one observation. The chain links TRBV5-4 to TRBJ2-5; D assignment may be TRBD1 or TRBD2 (5 bases each). CDR1 and CDR2 from the germline V gene are SGHNT and YYREEE (reference sequence). The V end lost 7 bases, the J end lost 9 bases, and 19 bases lay between the germline ends. CDR3 size: 13 residues. CDR3 bases: TGTGCCAGCTCAGCTCAGCAGGGAGAAGCCCAGTACTTC. This gives the protein CASSAQQGEAQYF.

The CDR3 reads CASSAAAKRGQPQHF. The CDR3 DNA is TGTGCCAGCAGCGCTGCAGCAAAACGGGGTCAGCCCCAGCATTTT. The rearrangement uses TRBV28 and TRBJ1-5; D remains unclear. The CDR3 covers 15 residues. The V and J ends lost 6 bases and 6 bases respectively, with 18 bases between them. Germline CDR1 is MDHEN and CDR2 is SYDVKM.

This clonotype was detected many times. This chain links TRBV12-3 or TRBV12-4 with TRBJ2-1; D tentatively reads TRBD1 or TRBD2 (5 bases each). Trimming removed 3 bases at V and 10 bases at J, with 10 bases between. CDR3 length equals 12 residues. This CDR3 reads CASSFGGYEQFF. The CDR3 nucleotides are TGTGCCAGCAGTTTTGGGGGTTACGAGCAGTTCTTC.

This sequence joins TRBV9 and TRBJ2-7; 8 nucleotides align to TRBD1. Germline values: CDR1 SGDLS, CDR2 YYNGEE. Unmatched junction bases numbered 7, after V lost 0 bases and J lost 5 bases. This CDR3 is 15 amino acids long. The CDR3 DNA follows: TGTGCCAGCAGCGTAGGGCCGACAGGGGCGGACGAGCAGTACTTC. Amino acids: CASSVGPTGADEQYF.

In this sample, this clonotype turned up many times. The J gene is TRBJ2-7, the V gene TRBV10-2; maybe TRBD1 (6 bases). V was shortened by 7 bases and J by 3 bases, with 22 bases between the two germline ends. CDR1 is WSHSY, CDR2 SAAADI, per germline. This CDR3 is built from 16 residues. As DNA, the CDR3 is TGCGCCAGCACGGATATAAGTAGGGACAACTACTACGAGCAGTACTTC. Translating it yields CASTDISRDNYYEQYF.

J is TRBJ1-5 and V is TRBV20-1; perhaps TRBD1 as D (5 bases). CDR1 DFQATT and CDR2 SNEGSKA come from the germline V gene (reference sequence). V was pared by 0 bases and J by 5 bases, with 17 bases between. The CDR3 has 16 residues. CDR3 in DNA: TGCAGTGCTAGAGATCTTATAGGGGAGCTGGATCAGCCCCAGCATTTT. This codes for CSARDLIGELDQPQHF.

There are many counts of this clonotype. The chain carries TRBV20-1 and TRBJ1-2, with D possibly TRBD1 on 6 matching bases. CDR3 length equals 12 residues. Germline values: CDR1 DFQATT, CDR2 SNEGSKA (reference sequence). The V end lost 6 bases, the J end lost 2 bases, and 10 bases lay between the germline ends. The CDR3 nucleotides read TGCAGTGCCCCAGGGGCCAACTATGGCTACACCTTC. It encodes CSAPGANYGYTF.

Ten or more counts support this clonotype. The chain carries TRBV6-2 or TRBV6-3 and TRBJ2-1; 11 bases fit TRBD2. The CDR3 spans 15 residues. V trimming: 0 bases; J trimming: 6 bases; junction bases outside the gene matches: 1. Germline CDR1 and CDR2: MNHEY and SVGEGT. The CDR3 DNA follows: TGTGCCAGCAGTTACTCACTAGCGGGAGCCAATGAGCAGTTCTTC. Amino acids: CASSYSLAGANEQFF.

This clonotype was observed a handful of times. The J gene is TRBJ1-4, the V gene TRBV5-5, with D possibly TRBD1 on 6 matching bases. Germline V CDR1 and CDR2: SGHKS, YYEKEE (reference sequence). V shed 1 base and J shed 4 bases, with 11 bases lying between them. The CDR3 length is 15 residues. The CDR3 region has the DNA TGTGCCAGCAGCTTGTTCCAGGGGAATAATGAAAAACTGTTTTTT. Its translation is CASSLFQGNNEKLFF. The variable domain in full, with the rest retrieved from reference TRBV5-5 and TRBJ1-4, is DAGVTQSPTHLIKTRGQQVTLRCSPISGHKSVSWYQQVLGQGPQFIFQYYEKEERGRGNFPDRFSARQFPNYSSELNVNALLLGDSALYLCASSLFQGNNEKLFFGSGTQLSVL.

This clonotype was picked up a small number of times. The chain carries TRBV20-1 and TRBJ1-4, with TRBD1 as a possible D gene (6 bases). Between the trimmed V and J ends, which lost 5 bases and 5 bases, there was a span of 12 bases. CDR1 and CDR2 (germline): DFQATT, SNEGSKA (reference sequence). There are 13 residues in the CDR3. The CDR3 DNA follows: TGCAGTGCTCACTGGAGGGGGAATGAAAAACTGTTTTTT. This encodes CSAHWRGNEKLFF.